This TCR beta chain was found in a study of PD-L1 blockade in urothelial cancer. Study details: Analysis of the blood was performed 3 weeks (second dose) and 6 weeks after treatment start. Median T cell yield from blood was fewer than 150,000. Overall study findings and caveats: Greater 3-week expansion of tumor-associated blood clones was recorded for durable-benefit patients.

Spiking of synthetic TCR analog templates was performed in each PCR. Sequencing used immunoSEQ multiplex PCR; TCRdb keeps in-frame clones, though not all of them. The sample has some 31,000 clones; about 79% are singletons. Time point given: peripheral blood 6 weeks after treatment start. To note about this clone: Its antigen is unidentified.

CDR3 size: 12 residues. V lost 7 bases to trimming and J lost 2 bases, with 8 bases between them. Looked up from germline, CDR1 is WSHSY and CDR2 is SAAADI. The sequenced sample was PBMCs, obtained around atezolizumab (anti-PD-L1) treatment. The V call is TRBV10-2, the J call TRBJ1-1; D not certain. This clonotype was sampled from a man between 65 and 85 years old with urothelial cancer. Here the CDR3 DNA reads TGCGCCAGCAAGCTCCAAAACACTGAAGCTTTCTTT. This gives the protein CASKLQNTEAFF.